Each of the 17 T cell receptor beta chains below was sequenced from the same sample in a study of blood T cell repertoires in COVID-19. Clones were read by immunoSEQ multiplex PCR, and TCRdb kept only the in-frame ones, dropping some. The table shows about 150,000 clones, with roughly 79% occurring only once. Sequenced material: peripheral blood. These receptors were collected from a man aged 45-65 years with active or convalescent COVID-19.

J is TRBJ2-3 and V is TRBV27; 9 positions agree with TRBD1. The V gene end was trimmed by 6 bases and the J gene end by 4 bases; junction bases not matched to a gene: 5. The V gene's germline CDR1 is MNHEY and CDR2 SMNVEV (reference sequence). There are 14 residues in the CDR3. For the CDR3, the DNA is TGTGCCAGCAGCAGGGACAGGGCGGCAGATACGCAGTATTTT. The encoded protein is CASSRDRAADTQYF.

This clone was observed a few times. This sequence joins TRBV6-5 and TRBJ2-2; 7 bases are a match to TRBD1. The germline V gene has CDR1 MNHEY and CDR2 SVGAGI. The CDR3 consists of 14 residues. After removal of 4 bases from V and 5 bases from J, the junction contained 4 bases not matched to a gene. The CDR3 loop is CASSSWGQTGELFF. In DNA form, the CDR3 reads TGTGCCAGCAGTTCATGGGGACAGACCGGGGAGCTGTTTTTT.

The gene calls are TRBV14 and TRBJ2-1; D possibly corresponds to TRBD2 (7 bases). Trimming took off 3 bases at V and 2 bases at J, with 17 bases between the two ends. The germline gives CDR1 SGHDN, CDR2 FVKESK. The CDR3 has 17 residues. Written as DNA, the CDR3 is TGTGCCAGCAGCCAGGGAGGGGGGATTCGCACCTACAATGAGCAGTTCTTC. This codes for CASSQGGGIRTYNEQFF.

CDR3 in amino acids: CASSQGLALYNEQFF. In nucleotides, the CDR3 is TGTGCCAGCAGCCAAGGTCTGGCTCTGTACAATGAGCAGTTCTTC. The chain uses TRBV3-1 (or the pseudogene TRBV3-2) and TRBJ2-1, with unresolved D. Per germline, CDR1 LGHDT and CDR2 YNNKEL (reference sequence). Trimming stripped 1 base from V and 4 bases from J, with 11 bases between. The CDR3 is made up of 15 amino acids.

The chain links TRBV29-1 to TRBJ2-3, with 9 bases matching TRBD1. The length of the CDR3 is 14 residues. The J segment lost 4 bases and the V segment lost 4 bases, leaving 6 bases of the junction unmatched. Looked up from germline, CDR1 is SQVTM and CDR2 is ANQGSEA. The CDR3 bases are TGCAGCGTTGGGGACAGGGTTAACCCAGATACGCAGTATTTT. Protein: CSVGDRVNPDTQYF.

J is TRBJ1-3 and V is TRBV28; D unresolved. Germline assignment: CDR1 MDHEN and CDR2 SYDVKM. Between the trimmed V and J ends, which lost 0 bases and 0 bases, there was a span of 6 bases. The CDR3 is made up of 15 amino acids. The CDR3 loop is CASSLWSYSGNTIYF. In DNA form, the CDR3 reads TGTGCCAGCAGTTTATGGTCTTACTCTGGAAACACCATATATTTT.

This chain joins TRBV5-8 and TRBJ1-6; D unresolved. This CDR3 is built from 14 residues. V was clipped by 7 bases and J by 0 bases, with 8 bases between them. The V gene's germline CDR1 is SGHTS and CDR2 YDEGEE. DNA for the CDR3: TGTGCCAGCGTGTTGAGCTCCTATAATTCACCCCTCCACTTT. It encodes CASVLSSYNSPLHF.

This chain links TRBV6-5 with TRBJ2-1, with 8 bases aligning to TRBD2. This CDR3 is built from 13 residues. Trimming removed 8 bases from V and 1 base from J; junction bases left unmatched: 1. Per germline, CDR1 MNHEY and CDR2 SVGAGI. CDR3 DNA sequence: TGTGCCAGCCGGGGGGGGTCCTACAATGAGCAGTTCTTC. This sequence encodes CASRGGSYNEQFF.

The chain uses TRBV19 and TRBJ1-5, with D tentatively TRBD1 (5 bases). This CDR3 spans 15 amino acids. Trimming took 5 bases from V and 6 from J, leaving 17 bases between them. Germline V gene data show CDR1 as LNHDA and CDR2 as SQIVND (reference sequence). The CDR3 here is CASSFSGGAFQPQHF. The CDR3 DNA reads TGTGCCAGTAGTTTTTCTGGCGGGGCATTTCAGCCCCAGCATTTT.

The V and J genes are TRBV7-3 and TRBJ2-7; 16 positions agree with TRBD2. The CDR3 covers 15 residues. V lost 4 bases and J lost 5; bases outside the gene matches: 2. In germline, CDR1 is SGHTA, CDR2 FQGTGA. The CDR3, as DNA: TGTGCCAGCAGCTCCGGGACTAGCGGGAGGGACGAGCAGTACTTC. Amino acids: CASSSGTSGRDEQYF.

J is TRBJ2-1 and V is TRBV9; TRBD2 matches at 11 bases. Germline CDR1 and CDR2: SGDLS and YYNGEE. V gave up 4 bases and J gave up 0 bases; unmatched junction bases: 9. The CDR3 runs 18 residues. This CDR3 reads CASSPGTSGHSSYNEQFF. Here the CDR3 DNA reads TGTGCCAGCAGCCCTGGGACTAGCGGCCATAGCTCCTACAATGAGCAGTTCTTC.

The rearrangement uses TRBV24-1 and TRBJ2-2; no reliable D call. The CDR3 has 16 residues. The V and J ends lost 3 bases and 0 bases respectively, with 10 bases between them. Germline lookup yields CDR1 KGHDR and CDR2 SFDVKD. This CDR3 is CATSDISKTNTGELFF. CDR3 nucleotide sequence: TGTGCCACCAGTGATATCAGTAAAACGAACACCGGGGAGCTGTTTTTT.

To note about this clone: This specimen includes other DNA sequences encoding the same CDR3. The CDR3 region has the DNA TGTGCCAGCAGTTTCGCTAGACAGGGAAACGAAAAACTGTTTTTT. Its protein is CASSFARQGNEKLFF. The rearrangement uses TRBV28 and TRBJ1-4, with 7 positions matching TRBD1. The V gene end was trimmed by 3 bases and the J gene end by 8 bases; junction bases not matched to a gene: 9. This CDR3 spans 15 amino acids. Per the germline V gene, CDR1 is MDHEN and CDR2 is SYDVKM.

This clone was detected only once. This sequence joins TRBV9 and TRBJ2-1; TRBD2 matches at 9 bases. The CDR3 has 19 amino acids. Germline V CDR1 and CDR2: SGDLS, YYNGEE. V lost 2 bases and J lost 4; bases outside the gene matches: 16. CDR3 bases: TGTGCCAGCAGCGTGAGGTGGGCTAGCGGGACGTCGGGTTACAATGAGCAGTTCTTC. It translates to CASSVRWASGTSGYNEQFF. The entire variable domain, with the rest obtained from reference TRBV9 and TRBJ2-1, is as follows: DSGVTQTPKHLITATGQRVTLRCSPRSGDLSVYWYQQSLDQGLQFLIQYYNGEERAKGNILERFSAQQFPDLHSELNLSSLELGDSALYFCASSVRWASGTSGYNEQFFGPGTRLTVL.

The V and J genes are TRBV7-2 and TRBJ2-7; maybe TRBD1 (5 bases). V was clipped by 6 bases and J by 12 bases, with 24 bases between them. CDR3 length: 14 amino acids. Germline CDR1 SGHTA, CDR2 FQGNSA. CDR3 sequence (DNA): TGTGCCAGCAGTCTTCATCCTCAGACCGCGCAGGGGTACTTC. Amino acid sequence: CASSLHPQTAQGYF.

The chain links TRBV7-3 to TRBJ2-3; D is unresolved. The CDR3 consists of 15 residues. The germline CDR1 and CDR2 sequences are SGHTA and FQGTGA. Trimming took off 3 bases at V and 2 bases at J, with 12 bases between the two ends. This CDR3 is CASSFLPTYTDTQYF. The CDR3 coding sequence is TGTGCCAGCAGCTTCTTACCGACTTACACAGATACGCAGTATTTT.

J is TRBJ2-5 and V is TRBV6-5, with D tentatively TRBD2 (5 bases). Germline values: CDR1 MNHEY, CDR2 SVGAGI. Trimming pared 11 bases from V and 4 bases from J, leaving 23 bases between. The CDR3 spans 15 residues. This chain's CDR3 is CAGGPWSLSGETQYF. As DNA, the CDR3 is TGTGCCGGAGGCCCCTGGAGCTTGAGCGGAGAGACCCAGTACTTC.